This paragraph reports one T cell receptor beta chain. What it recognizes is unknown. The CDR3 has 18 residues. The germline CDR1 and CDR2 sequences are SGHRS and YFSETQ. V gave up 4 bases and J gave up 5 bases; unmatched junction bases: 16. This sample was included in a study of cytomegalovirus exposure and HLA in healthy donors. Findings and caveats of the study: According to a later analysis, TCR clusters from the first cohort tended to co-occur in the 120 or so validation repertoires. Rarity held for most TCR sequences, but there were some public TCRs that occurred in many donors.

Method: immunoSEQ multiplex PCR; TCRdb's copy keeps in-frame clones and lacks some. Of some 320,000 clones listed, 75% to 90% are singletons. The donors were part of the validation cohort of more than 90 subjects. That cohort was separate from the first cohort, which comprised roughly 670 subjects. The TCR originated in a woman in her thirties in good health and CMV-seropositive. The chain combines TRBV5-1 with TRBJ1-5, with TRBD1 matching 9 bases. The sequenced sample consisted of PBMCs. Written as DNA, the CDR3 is TGCGCCAGCAGCGACGCCGGGACAGGGTACGAACCTTATCAGCCCCAGCATTTT. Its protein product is CASSDAGTGYEPYQPQHF.